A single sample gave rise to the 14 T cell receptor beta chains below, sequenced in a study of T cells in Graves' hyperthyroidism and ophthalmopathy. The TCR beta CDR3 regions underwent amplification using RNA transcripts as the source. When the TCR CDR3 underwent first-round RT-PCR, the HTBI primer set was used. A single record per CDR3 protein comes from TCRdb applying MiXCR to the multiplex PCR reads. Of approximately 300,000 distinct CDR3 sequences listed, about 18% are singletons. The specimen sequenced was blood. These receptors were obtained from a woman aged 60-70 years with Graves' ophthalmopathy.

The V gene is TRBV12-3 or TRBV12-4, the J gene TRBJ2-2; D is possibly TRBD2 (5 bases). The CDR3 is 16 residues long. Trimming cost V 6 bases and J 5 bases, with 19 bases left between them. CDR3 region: CASSPWGWRVTGELFF. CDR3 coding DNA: TGTGCCAGCAGCCCTTGGGGATGGCGGGTTACCGGGGAGCTGTTTTTT.

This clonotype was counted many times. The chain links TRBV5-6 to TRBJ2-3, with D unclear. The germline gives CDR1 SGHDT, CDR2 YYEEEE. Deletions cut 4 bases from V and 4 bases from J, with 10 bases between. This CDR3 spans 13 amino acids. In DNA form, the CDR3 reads TGTGCCAGCAGCGTAATAGGGCCAGATACGCAGTATTTT. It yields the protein CASSVIGPDTQYF. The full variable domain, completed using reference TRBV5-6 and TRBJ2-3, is DAGVTQSPTHLIKTRGQQVTLRCSPKSGHDTVSWYQQALGQGPQFIFQYYEEEERQRGNFPDRFSGHQFPNYSSELNVNALLLGDSALYLCASSVIGPDTQYFGPGTRLTVL.

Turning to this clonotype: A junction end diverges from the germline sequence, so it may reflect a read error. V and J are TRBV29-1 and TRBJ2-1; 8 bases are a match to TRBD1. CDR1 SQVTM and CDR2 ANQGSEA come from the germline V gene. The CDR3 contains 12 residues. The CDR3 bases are TGCAGCGTATCGACAGGGGAAAATGAGCAGCTCTTC. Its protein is CSVSTGENEQLF.

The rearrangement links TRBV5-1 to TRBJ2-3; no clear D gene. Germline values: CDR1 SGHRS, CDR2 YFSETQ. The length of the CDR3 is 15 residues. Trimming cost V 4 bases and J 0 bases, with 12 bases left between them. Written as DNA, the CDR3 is TGCGCCAGCAGCCCAGGAAGGGTTAGCACAGATACGCAGTATTTT. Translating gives CASSPGRVSTDTQYF.

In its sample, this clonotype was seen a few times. CDR3 bases: TGTGCCAGCAGACAAGGACAGTTTAGCAATCAGCCCCAGCATTTT. It specifies CASRQGQFSNQPQHF. V gene TRBV6-1 combines with J gene TRBJ1-5, with a weak D call TRBD1 (6 bases). Looked up from germline, CDR1 is MNHNS and CDR2 is SASEGT. This CDR3 region has 15 residues. V lost 6 bases and J 0 bases, leaving 12 bases between the germline ends.

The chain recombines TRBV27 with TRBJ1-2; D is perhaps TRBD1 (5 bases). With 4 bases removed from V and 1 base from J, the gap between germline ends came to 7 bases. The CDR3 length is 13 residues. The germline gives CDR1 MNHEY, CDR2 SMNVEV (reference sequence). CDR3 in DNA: TGTGCCAGCAGTTCAGGGATTAACTATGGCTACACCTTC. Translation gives CASSSGINYGYTF.

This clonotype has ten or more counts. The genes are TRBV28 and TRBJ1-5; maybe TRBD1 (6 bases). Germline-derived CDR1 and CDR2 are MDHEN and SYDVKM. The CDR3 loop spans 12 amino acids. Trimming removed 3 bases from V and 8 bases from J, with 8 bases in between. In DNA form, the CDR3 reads TGTGCCAGCAGTTTGAGGGGGGAGCCCCAGCATTTT. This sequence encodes CASSLRGEPQHF. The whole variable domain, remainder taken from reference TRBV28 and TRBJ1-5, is DVKVTQSSRYLVKRTGEKVFLECVQDMDHENMFWYRQDPGLGLRLIYFSYDVKMKEKGDIPEGYSVSREKKERFSLILESASTNQTSMYLCASSLRGEPQHFGDGTRLSIL.

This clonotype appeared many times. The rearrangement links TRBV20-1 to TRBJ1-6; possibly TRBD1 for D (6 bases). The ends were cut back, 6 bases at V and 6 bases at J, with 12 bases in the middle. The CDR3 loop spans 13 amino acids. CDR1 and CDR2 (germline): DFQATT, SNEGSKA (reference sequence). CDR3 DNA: TGCAGTGCCCTCCGGGACACTAATTCACCCCTCCACTTT. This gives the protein CSALRDTNSPLHF.

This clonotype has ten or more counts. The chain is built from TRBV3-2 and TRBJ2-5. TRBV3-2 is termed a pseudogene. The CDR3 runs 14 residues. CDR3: CASSQDPQQETQYF. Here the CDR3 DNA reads TGTGCCAGCAGCCAAGATCCACAGCAAGAGACCCAGTACTTC.

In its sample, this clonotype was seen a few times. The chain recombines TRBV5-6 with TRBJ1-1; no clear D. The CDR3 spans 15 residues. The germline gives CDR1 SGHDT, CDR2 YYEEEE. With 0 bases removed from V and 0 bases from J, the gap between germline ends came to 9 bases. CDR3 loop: CASSLDSSMNTEAFF. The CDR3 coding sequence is TGTGCCAGCAGCTTGGACAGTAGCATGAACACTGAAGCTTTCTTT. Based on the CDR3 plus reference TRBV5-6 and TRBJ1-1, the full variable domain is DAGVTQSPTHLIKTRGQQVTLRCSPKSGHDTVSWYQQALGQGPQFIFQYYEEEERQRGNFPDRFSGHQFPNYSSELNVNALLLGDSALYLCASSLDSSMNTEAFFGQGTRLTVV.

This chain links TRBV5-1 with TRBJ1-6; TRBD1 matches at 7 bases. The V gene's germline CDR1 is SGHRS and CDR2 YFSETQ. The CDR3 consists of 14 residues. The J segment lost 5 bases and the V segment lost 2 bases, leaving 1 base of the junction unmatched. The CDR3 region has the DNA TGCGCCAGCAGCTTCGACAGGGATAATTCACCCCTCCACTTT. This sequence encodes CASSFDRDNSPLHF.

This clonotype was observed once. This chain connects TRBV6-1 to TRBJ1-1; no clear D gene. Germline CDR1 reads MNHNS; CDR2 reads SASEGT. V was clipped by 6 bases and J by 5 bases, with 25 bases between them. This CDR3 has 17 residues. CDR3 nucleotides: TGTGCCAGCAGCGCAACCGGGTCCTCACTCGGTGGGACTGAAGCTTTCTTT. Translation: CASSATGSSLGGTEAFF.

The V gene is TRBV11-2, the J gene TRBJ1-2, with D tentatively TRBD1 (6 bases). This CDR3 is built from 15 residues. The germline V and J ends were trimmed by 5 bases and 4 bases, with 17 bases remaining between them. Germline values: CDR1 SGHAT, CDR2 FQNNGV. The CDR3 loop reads CASSLDRSAVYGYTF. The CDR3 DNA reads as TGTGCCAGCAGCCTTGACAGGTCGGCCGTCTATGGCTACACCTTC.

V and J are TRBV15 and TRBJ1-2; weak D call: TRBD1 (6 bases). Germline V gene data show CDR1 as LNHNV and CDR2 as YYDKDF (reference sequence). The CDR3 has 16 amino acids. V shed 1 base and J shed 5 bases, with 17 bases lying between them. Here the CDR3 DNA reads TGTGCCACCAGCAGAGCCTCCTTTGAGGGGGAGTATGGCTACACCTTC. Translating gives CATSRASFEGEYGYTF.